A selection of T cell receptor beta chains follows, all from one sample in a study of T cells in narcolepsy. Using immunoSEQ multiplex PCR, the repertoire was profiled, and TCRdb retains in-frame clones only, with some absent. Of 25,000 to 35,000 clones detected, 79% appear once; the ten largest clones hold 6.6%. Sample: memory (CD45RA-) CD4+ T cells from blood. Receptor source: a human donor in good health. CDR3s leave out the opening cysteine and the closing phenylalanine or tryptophan.

CDR3 length: 12; V gene: TRBV7-8; CDR3 protein: ASSSRRVNTEAF
CDR3 length: 11; V gene: TRBV6-5; CDR3 protein: ASSSYLQPEAF
CDR3 length: 13; V gene: TRBV4-1; CDR3 protein: ATTRGPGGGYEQY
CDR3 length: 11; V gene: TRBV5-1; CDR3 protein: ASSVEERGTIY
CDR3 length: 15; V gene: TRBV4-1; CDR3 protein: ASSQDIGGGHKNEQF
CDR3 length: 12; V gene: TRBV4-2; CDR3 protein: ASSQDLGRYEQY
CDR3 length: 11; V gene: TRBV5-3; CDR3 protein: AEAIDSGNTIY
CDR3 length: 13; V gene: TRBV7-6; CDR3 protein: ASSLVAGGGNTIY
CDR3 length: 16; V gene: TRBV10-3; CDR3 protein: AIRDTTGQEGEGDTQY
CDR3 length: 13; V gene: TRBV11-2; CDR3 protein: ASSSLGRGNYGYT
CDR3 length: 12; V gene: TRBV7-2; CDR3 protein: ASSTLEVNTEAF
CDR3 length: 11; V gene: TRBV6-6; CDR3 protein: ASSQQGNQPQH
CDR3 length: 11; V gene: TRBV27; CDR3 protein: ASSFDRKGKLF
CDR3 length: 12; V gene: TRBV7-9; CDR3 protein: ASSLNNRVGEQY
CDR3 length: 10; V gene: TRBV28; CDR3 protein: GTGGMGETQY
CDR3 length: 11; V gene: TRBV29-1; CDR3 protein: SGLFRGMDGYT
CDR3 length: 12; V gene: TRBV18; CDR3 protein: ASSPPEQGFGYT
CDR3 length: 11; V gene: TRBV2; CDR3 protein: ASMRTMNTEAF
CDR3 length: 11; V gene: TRBV19; CDR3 protein: ASPGPRWTEAF
CDR3 length: 12; V gene: TRBV18; CDR3 protein: ASSQGRTNTEAF
CDR3 length: 17; V gene: TRBV5-6; CDR3 protein: ASSLFSVWGGRVDNEQF